Listed below are T cell receptor beta chains from one sample, sequenced in a study of cytomegalovirus exposure and HLA in healthy donors. Assay used: immunoSEQ multiplex PCR; TCRdb lists only in-frame clones, some missing. The sample yields around 100,000 clones, over 60% seen once. What was sequenced was PBMCs. The receptors were gathered from a woman younger than 35 in good health and CMV-seropositive. Each CDR3 is given with its conserved first and last residue. D genes are given only for firm matches. Clone size appears in some rows only: once, few, many, or a class for an expanded clone.

>NA|NA|TRBJ2-3|14|TRBV28
TGTGCCAGCCTCCGGGCGGCCTCAGGGGATACGCAGTATTTT
CASLRAASGDTQYF
>once|NA|TRBJ2-7|11|TRBV30
TGTGCCTGGAGGGTCCGAGACGAGCAGTACTTC
CAWRVRDEQYF
>NA|TRBD2|TRBJ2-5|14|TRBV5-1
TGCGCCAGCAGCCCCGGACTAGCGGGAGAGACCCAGTACTTC
CASSPGLAGETQYF
>NA|NA|TRBJ1-1|13|TRBV10-3
TGTGCCATCACCGGAGGGGGGAGGGCTGAAGCTTTCTTT
CAITGGGRAEAFF
>NA|TRBD2|TRBJ2-3|18|TRBV5-1
TGCGCCAGCAGCCTGGGGGGACTAGCGGGAGGACCCACAGATACGCAGTATTTT
CASSLGGLAGGPTDTQYF
>NA|TRBD2|TRBJ2-5|16|TRBV6-6
TGTGCCAGCAGCTGGGGACTAGCGGGACCCCAAGAGACCCAGTACTTC
CASSWGLAGPQETQYF
>NA|TRBD1|TRBJ1-1|14|TRBV2
TGTGCCAGCACCTCTGGACAGGGGACCACTGAAGCTTTCTTT
CASTSGQGTTEAFF
>NA|TRBD1|TRBJ1-1|16|TRBV7-2
TGTGCCAGCAGCTTAGATTCGGCAGGGGGAACGGGTGAAGCTTTCTTT
CASSLDSAGGTGEAFF
>NA|TRBD2|TRBJ2-1|15|TRBV30
TGTGCCTGGAGTCCCGGGGAGGGGAACTACAATGAGCAGTTCTTC
CAWSPGEGNYNEQFF
>NA|TRBD1|TRBJ2-5|15|TRBV5-4
TGTGCCAGCAGCTTAGGACAGGGGGTTAAAGAGACCCAGTACTTC
CASSLGQGVKETQYF
>NA|TRBD1|TRBJ2-7|18|TRBV6-1
TGTGCCAGCAGTGCGATGTTGTTGAGGGACAGTGGGGGTTCCGAGCAGTACTTC
CASSAMLLRDSGGSEQYF
>NA|TRBD1|TRBJ1-2|14|TRBV7-9
TGTGCCAGCAGCACCCGACAGGGCCTCTATGGCTACACCTTC
CASSTRQGLYGYTF
>NA|NA|TRBJ1-1|13|TRBV7-6
TGTGCCAGCAGCTTAGATGGAGGGGCGGAAGCTTTCTTT
CASSLDGGAEAFF
>NA|NA|TRBJ1-2|12|TRBV2
TGTGCCAGCTTTTATTTAGTTAATGGCTACACCTTC
CASFYLVNGYTF
>NA|TRBD1|TRBJ1-5|13|TRBV30
TGTGCCTGGAGGCGGGACAGCGGTTGGCCCCAGCATTTT
CAWRRDSGWPQHF
>NA|TRBD1|TRBJ2-1|13|TRBV6-6
TGTGCCAGCTGTGTAGAGGGGGCAGGTGAGCAGTTCTTC
CASCVEGAGEQFF
>few|NA|TRBJ2-3|16|TRBV4-1
TGCGCCAGCAGCCAATCCGTGACTAGTCTCCCAGATACGCAGTATTTT
CASSQSVTSLPDTQYF
>few|NA|TRBJ1-3|15|TRBV14
TGTGCCAGCAGCCGGCGAGGCGGCCTTGGAAACACCATATATTTT
CASSRRGGLGNTIYF
>NA|NA|TRBJ2-7|15|TRBV5-1
TGCGCCAGCAGCTTGGTCTCCAGGCTCCATTCCGAGCAGTACTTC
CASSLVSRLHSEQYF
>NA|NA|TRBJ1-5|14|TRBV10-3
TGTGCCATCTCCCGGACAGATAGCAATCAGCCCCAGCATTTT
CAISRTDSNQPQHF
>few|NA|TRBJ1-4|14|TRBV14
TGTGCCAGCAGCCAAGGCCGGGGGGGGGAAAAACTGTTTTTT
CASSQGRGGEKLFF
>NA|NA|TRBJ1-1|13|TRBV2
TGTGCCAGCAGTGCCATGACACGAAGGGGAGCTTTCTTT
CASSAMTRRGAFF
>once|TRBD1|TRBJ1-5|16|TRBV6-1
TGTGCCAGCAGTGAGTTCCCGGGACAGGGTAATCAGCCCCAGCATTTT
CASSEFPGQGNQPQHF
>NA|TRBD1|TRBJ2-4|14|TRBV5-1
TGCGCCAGCAGCGACCCGACAGGGGCTCACATTCAGTACTTC
CASSDPTGAHIQYF
>once|TRBD1|TRBJ2-7|15|TRBV5-1
TGCGCCAGCAGCCCGGGACAGCAGAGCTCCTACGAGCAGTACTTC
CASSPGQQSSYEQYF
>NA|NA|TRBJ2-7|14|TRBV5-1
TGCGCTAGCAGCTTGGGGGCAGGCAGCTACGAGCAGTACTTC
CASSLGAGSYEQYF
>NA|TRBD2|TRBJ2-7|18|TRBV5-1
TGCGCCAGCAGCTTGGCACCCGGGACTAGCGGGAACCTCTACGAGCAGTACTTC
CASSLAPGTSGNLYEQYF
>NA|NA|TRBJ2-2|13|TRBV2
TGTGCCAGCAGGGAGGAGATTACCGGGGAGCTGTTTTTT
CASREEITGELFF
>few|TRBD1|TRBJ2-7|15|TRBV6-6
TGTGCCAGCAGTTCTCAGGGGGCTAACTCCTACGAGCAGTACTTC
CASSSQGANSYEQYF
>NA|NA|TRBJ1-1|12|TRBV5-6
TGTGCCAGCAGCTTTCCAGACACTGAAGCTTTCTTT
CASSFPDTEAFF
>NA|NA|TRBJ2-1|13|TRBV7-2
TGTGCCAGCAGCCGTCGGCCCAGGAATGAGCAGTTCTTC
CASSRRPRNEQFF
>NA|NA|TRBJ1-1|12|TRBV27
TGTGCCACCATAGACTACGTAGACGGGGCTTTCTTT
CATIDYVDGAFF
>NA|NA|TRBJ2-7|16|TRBV4-1
TGCGCCAGCAGCCAAGCTCCACAGATTTTCTCCTTCGAGCAGTACTTC
CASSQAPQIFSFEQYF
>NA|NA|TRBJ1-1|14|TRBV11-3
TGTGCCAGCAGCTTTGGGACATCAAACACTGAAGCTTTCTTT
CASSFGTSNTEAFF
>NA|NA|TRBJ2-7|13|TRBV28
TGTGCCAGCAGGTCCGGGACATCGGAGAAGCAGTACTTC
CASRSGTSEKQYF
>NA|TRBD1|TRBJ2-5|15|TRBV10-3
TGTGCCATCAGACCTGGGACAGTGAGGGGAGAGACCCAGTACTTC
CAIRPGTVRGETQYF
>few|TRBD1|TRBJ1-2|17|TRBV5-6
TGTGCCAGCAGCTCGGTTCTTAGGGACAGGAAAAACTATGGCTACACCTTC
CASSSVLRDRKNYGYTF
>few|NA|TRBJ1-2|13|TRBV6-5
TGTGCCAGCAGTTACTCGCGGGTTTATGGCTACACCTTC
CASSYSRVYGYTF
>NA|NA|TRBJ2-7|14|TRBV19
TGTGCCAGTAGTATAGAAGGGGGAGAACACGAGCAGTACTTC
CASSIEGGEHEQYF
>once|NA|TRBJ1-4|11|TRBV28
TGTGCCAGCACCTGGGAGGAAAAACTGTTTTTT
CASTWEEKLFF
>few|TRBD2|TRBJ2-1|18|TRBV18
TGTGCCAGCTCACCAAGGACTAGCGGGGGATATATATCCCATGAGCAGTTCTTC
CASSPRTSGGYISHEQFF
>NA|NA|TRBJ2-1|15|TRBV7-9
TGTGCCAGCAGCTTATGGCCTAGCTGGTCCAATGAGCAGTTCTTC
CASSLWPSWSNEQFF